This T cell receptor beta chain was profiled in a study of T cell changes during pregnancy in multiple sclerosis. The CDR3 runs to 14 residues. Looked up from germline, CDR1 is MNHEY and CDR2 is SMNVEV (reference sequence). Trimming took off 2 bases at V and 1 base at J, with 5 bases between the two ends. TCRdb's copy holds only in-frame clones and misses some; the assay was immunoSEQ multiplex PCR. The table shows about 49,000 clones, with 90% to 95% occurring only once. The clonotype comes from a female donor with multiple sclerosis, enrolled in a pregnancy study. This specimen consisted of peripheral blood, obtained after pregnancy. The V call is TRBV27, the J call TRBJ2-2; D uncertain. The chain's CDR3 is CASSLPGNTGELFF. CDR3 nucleotides: TGTGCCAGCAGTTTACCGGGGAACACCGGGGAGCTGTTTTTT.